The 24 T cell receptor beta chains below were found in one sample sequenced in a study of PD-1 blockade in classical Hodgkin lymphoma. Method: immunoSEQ multiplex PCR; TCRdb's copy keeps in-frame clones and lacks some. Of roughly 30,000 clones in the sample, around 80% were seen once. Time point noted: cycle 4 day 1 (C4D1), after 6 weeks of nivolumab. There was relapse after autologous stem cell transplantation in every patient, and there was variation in brentuximab vedotin exposure. CD4+ T cells were purified from thawed PBMCs by magnetic negative selection. Here the sequenced sample was CD4+ T cells from blood, taken before the fourth cycle of nivolumab. Receptors originate from a human donor with classical Hodgkin lymphoma.

The chain couples TRBV5-1 to TRBJ1-4; TRBD1 might be the D (6 bases). The germline V and J ends were trimmed by 10 bases and 6 bases, with 16 bases remaining between them. The CDR3 runs to 13 residues. Germline CDR1 is SGHRS and CDR2 is YFSETQ. The DNA for the CDR3 is TGCGCCTCCGGGGACACAGGTGATGAAAAACTGTTTTTT. As protein: CASGDTGDEKLFF.

This chain joins TRBV7-6 and TRBJ1-3; a possible D gene is TRBD1 (5 bases). Germline CDR1 and CDR2: SGHVS and FNYEAQ. This CDR3 spans 15 amino acids. The V gene lost 5 bases and the J gene lost 3 bases, with 14 bases spanning the gap. The CDR3 sequence: CASSRSPTGGNTIYF. The CDR3 coding sequence is TGTGCCAGCAGCCGTAGCCCTACAGGTGGAAACACCATATATTTT.

The chain uses TRBV6-1 and TRBJ1-2, with TRBD1 as a possible D gene (5 bases). Per the germline V gene, CDR1 is MNHNS and CDR2 is SASEGT. The CDR3 consists of 14 residues. Trimming cost V 4 bases and J 8 bases, with 17 bases left between them. This chain's CDR3 is CASSGVREVGGYTF. In DNA, the CDR3 is TGTGCCAGCAGTGGGGTCAGGGAGGTTGGCGGCTACACCTTC.

This chain links TRBV4-3 with TRBJ1-2; 8 bases are a match to TRBD1. This CDR3 is 14 amino acids long. CDR1 is LGHNA and CDR2 is YSLEER in the germline V gene. With V trimmed by 0 bases and J by 7 bases, 4 bases remained unmatched. The CDR3 nucleotides read TGCGCCAGCAGCCAAGACTGGACAGGGAGTGGCTACACCTTC. This encodes CASSQDWTGSGYTF.

Only a few counts were recorded for this clone. The CDR3 DNA follows: TGTGCCAGCTCACTCGAAAGGGACGAGCAGTACTTC. It specifies CASSLERDEQYF. This sequence joins TRBV18 and TRBJ2-7; the D is unclear. Germline assignment: CDR1 KGHSH and CDR2 LQKENI. The ends were cut back, 4 bases at V and 5 bases at J, with 9 bases in the middle. The CDR3 runs 12 residues.

This chain connects TRBV6-1 to TRBJ1-2, with TRBD1 identical over 7 bases. V lost 7 bases, J lost 2 bases, and 7 bases stayed unmatched. Germline assignment: CDR1 MNHNS and CDR2 SASEGT. The CDR3 has 14 amino acids. The CDR3 sequence: CASTTGERNYGYTF. The CDR3 DNA sequence: TGTGCCAGCACTACAGGGGAAAGGAACTATGGCTACACCTTC.

The chain combines TRBV10-3 with TRBJ2-7; 8 bases are a match to TRBD1. This CDR3 has 18 residues. CDR1 and CDR2 from the germline V gene are ENHRY and SYGVKD. With 3 bases clipped from V and 3 bases from J, the junction kept 16 bases outside the gene matches. CDR3 sequence reads: CAISDSQGGGRGFYEQYF. The CDR3 region has the DNA TGTGCCATCAGTGACTCACAGGGGGGTGGCAGGGGGTTCTACGAGCAGTACTTC.

This chain links TRBV2 with TRBJ2-4; a possible D gene is TRBD2 (6 bases). The CDR3 sequence is 14 residues long. The germline gives CDR1 SNHLY, CDR2 FYNNEI. Trimming took off 8 bases at V and 8 bases at J, with 19 bases between the two ends. The CDR3 coding sequence is TGTGCCAGCGGCCTAGGAGGGGTGGTGGACATTCAGTACTTC. Amino acid sequence: CASGLGGVVDIQYF.

This clone has a single count. J is TRBJ1-3 and V is TRBV9; D is ambiguous. Germline assignment: CDR1 SGDLS and CDR2 YYNGEE. This CDR3 has 12 residues. V lost 2 bases and J lost 0, with 0 bases in between. CDR3 sequence: CASSVSGNTIYF. CDR3 sequence (DNA): TGTGCCAGCAGCGTCTCTGGAAACACCATATATTTT. Drawing the rest from reference TRBV9 and TRBJ1-3, the complete variable domain is DSGVTQTPKHLITATGQRVTLRCSPRSGDLSVYWYQQSLDQGLQFLIQYYNGEERAKGNILERFSAQQFPDLHSELNLSSLELGDSALYFCASSVSGNTIYFGEGSWLTVV.

The chain is built from TRBV28 and TRBJ1-3, with TRBD1 as a possible D gene (5 bases). CDR1 and CDR2 from the germline V gene are MDHEN and SYDVKM. The V end was cut by 8 bases, the J end by 0 bases, with 14 bases between. The CDR3 has 15 residues. DNA for the CDR3: TGTGCCAGCTTGGGGGGGGTTCACTCTGGAAACACCATATATTTT. It codes for CASLGGVHSGNTIYF. The complete variable domain, with remaining parts taken from reference TRBV28 and TRBJ1-3, reads DVKVTQSSRYLVKRTGEKVFLECVQDMDHENMFWYRQDPGLGLRLIYFSYDVKMKEKGDIPEGYSVSREKKERFSLILESASTNQTSMYLCASLGGVHSGNTIYFGEGSWLTVV.

The chain recombines TRBV30 with TRBJ2-1; a possible D gene is TRBD2 (5 bases). Trimming removed 0 bases at V and 10 bases at J, with 7 bases between. In germline, CDR1 is GTSNPN, CDR2 SVGIG (reference sequence). The CDR3 is 11 residues long. The CDR3, as DNA: TGTGCCTGGAGTGTGGGAGCGGAGCAGTTCTTC. Its protein product is CAWSVGAEQFF. Full variable domain (outside the CDR3, taken from reference TRBV30 and TRBJ2-1): SQTIHQWPATLVQPVGSPLSLECTVEGTSNPNLYWYRQAAGRGLQLLFYSVGIGQISSEVPQNLSASRPQDRQFILSSKKLLLSDSGFYLCAWSVGAEQFFGPGTRLTVL.

This clone appeared a few times. The chain couples TRBV5-6 to TRBJ1-2; D is unresolved. There are 11 residues in the CDR3. The germline CDR1 and CDR2 sequences are SGHDT and YYEEEE. With 5 bases removed from V and 4 bases from J, the gap between germline ends came to 6 bases. CDR3 DNA: TGTGCCAGCAGTTCTGTCTATGGCTACACCTTC. Translating it yields CASSSVYGYTF.

The genes are TRBV2 and TRBJ1-2; no definite D call. The V end was cut by 3 bases, the J end by 0 bases, with 8 bases between. The germline CDR1 and CDR2 sequences are SNHLY and FYNNEI. This CDR3 contains 14 residues. The CDR3 nucleotides read TGTGCCAGCAGTGAGAAGCTTACTAACTATGGCTACACCTTC. The encoded protein is CASSEKLTNYGYTF.

V and J are TRBV7-9 and TRBJ2-7; 12 bases match TRBD1. Germline V gene sequence: CDR1 SEHNR, CDR2 FQNEAQ (reference sequence). This CDR3 region has 16 residues. Germline trimming cut 5 bases from V and 0 bases from J; bases unmatched to any gene: 5. The CDR3 DNA reads TGTGCCAGCAGCACGGGGACAGGGGGCTTCTCCTACGAGCAGTACTTC. Translating it yields CASSTGTGGFSYEQYF.

The genes are TRBV19 and TRBJ1-4; TRBD1 might be the D (6 bases). V shed 6 bases and J shed 3 bases, with 14 bases lying between them. CDR3 size: 15 residues. CDR1 is LNHDA and CDR2 is SQIVND in the germline V gene (reference sequence). CDR3 amino acids: CASRLTGLPNEKLFF. CDR3 nucleotide sequence: TGTGCCAGTAGACTAACAGGGTTGCCTAATGAAAAACTGTTTTTT.

This clone was observed a handful of times. The J gene is TRBJ1-6, the V gene TRBV6-6, with TRBD1 as a possible D gene (6 bases). Looked up from germline, CDR1 is MNHNY and CDR2 is SVGAGI (reference sequence). V lost 5 bases and J lost 9, with 14 bases in between. The CDR3 consists of 14 residues. CDR3 in amino acids: CASSARGEVSPLHF. The CDR3 DNA is TGTGCCAGCAGTGCCAGGGGCGAGGTTTCACCCCTCCACTTT.

Here the CDR3 reads CSVGGLQYTDTQYF. The CDR3 region has the DNA TGCAGCGTTGGAGGGCTGCAGTACACAGATACGCAGTATTTT. The chain employs TRBV29-1 and TRBJ2-3; a weak D match, TRBD2 (5 bases). Per the germline V gene, CDR1 is SQVTM and CDR2 is ANQGSEA. The CDR3 spans 14 residues. V lost 4 bases to trimming and J lost 2 bases, with 13 bases between them.

The chain is built from TRBV6-4 and TRBJ1-5; 10 nucleotides align to TRBD1. J lost 7 bases, V lost 8 bases, and 5 bases had no gene match. Germline V gives CDR1 MRHNA, CDR2 SNTAGT. The length of the CDR3 is 13 residues. The CDR3 reads CASGGQGEQPQHF. In DNA form, the CDR3 reads TGTGCCAGCGGCGGACAGGGGGAACAGCCCCAGCATTTT.

The rearrangement uses TRBV30 and TRBJ2-7; no reliable D call. This CDR3 has 12 amino acids. The V gene lost 4 bases and the J gene lost 5 bases, with 12 bases spanning the gap. CDR1 and CDR2 (germline): GTSNPN, SVGIG (reference sequence). The CDR3 DNA follows: TGTGCCTGGACCCGCCCTGGCAACGAGCAGTACTTC. As protein: CAWTRPGNEQYF.

The chain joins TRBV7-2 to TRBJ2-3; possible D gene TRBD2, 5 bases. This CDR3 has 13 amino acids. Trimming cost V 1 base and J 9 bases, with 11 bases left between them. Germline V lookup: CDR1 SGHTA, CDR2 FQGNSA. The CDR3: CASSLDGLDTQYF. The CDR3 DNA reads TGTGCCAGCAGCTTAGATGGACTCGACACGCAGTATTTT.

This clone was counted a single time. The rearrangement joins TRBV5-6 to TRBJ2-7; D gene ambiguous. Deletions cut 0 bases from V and 12 bases from J, with 16 bases between. The length of the CDR3 is 13 residues. Germline CDR1 reads SGHDT; CDR2 reads YYEEEE. The CDR3 loop is CASSLAIQMDPYF. CDR3 bases: TGTGCCAGCAGCTTGGCCATACAGATGGATCCGTACTTC.

The chain couples TRBV5-6 to TRBJ2-5; unclear D gene. This CDR3 is 15 amino acids long. V dropped 0 bases and J dropped 2 bases, with 11 bases sitting between them. Germline V lookup: CDR1 SGHDT, CDR2 YYEEEE. The CDR3 DNA follows: TGTGCCAGCAGCTTGGGAGCAGCTTATCAAGAGACCCAGTACTTC. Protein product: CASSLGAAYQETQYF.

This clone was detected only once. This sequence joins TRBV10-1 and TRBJ2-5; the D gene is possibly TRBD2 (6 bases). The germline V and J ends were trimmed by 5 bases and 2 bases, with 9 bases remaining between them. This CDR3 has 13 amino acids. Germline V gene sequence: CDR1 WNHNN, CDR2 SYGVQD (reference sequence). The CDR3 nucleotides read TGCGCCAGCAGTTCAGCGGGTCAAGAGACCCAGTACTTC. This encodes CASSSAGQETQYF.

The V and J genes are TRBV19 and TRBJ1-4; a weak D match, TRBD1 (6 bases). This CDR3 contains 15 residues. With 4 bases removed from V and 7 bases from J, the gap between germline ends came to 16 bases. From germline, CDR1 is LNHDA and CDR2 SQIVND (reference sequence). The CDR3: CASSNPGGRREKLFF. CDR3 nucleotides: TGTGCCAGTAGTAATCCGGGGGGCCGCCGTGAAAAACTGTTTTTT.